This T cell receptor (beta chain) comes out of a study of graft-versus-host responses after intestinal transplantation. At the level of the study: Each recipient received anti-thymocyte globulin induction, then tacrolimus and steroids for 2 to 3 years. Study-wide findings and caveats: Allografts of one patient group, those with graft-donor T cell macrochimerism, had high graft-versus-host to host-versus-graft clonal ratios. Among circulating GvH clones, peak levels were associated with early post-transplant declines in HvG clones. Recipient marrow contained GvH clones, some of which appeared first in ileum or blood.

The CDR3 loop spans 15 amino acids. Germline CDR1 is SNHLY and CDR2 is FYNNEI. The V end was cut by 6 bases, the J end by 0 bases, with 14 bases between. Measured with immunoSEQ multiplex PCR; TCRdb has only the in-frame clones, and not every one. The sample has approximately 75,000 clones; 85% to 90% are singletons. Of note for this clone: Its cognate antigen is unknown.

This receptor was taken from a human donor who was the organ donor for an intestinal transplant. Sequenced here: unstimulated CD8+ T cells sorted from spleen or lymph node cells, sampled before transplant. V gene TRBV2 combines with J gene TRBJ2-5; D may be TRBD1 (6 bases). In DNA, the CDR3 is TGTGCCAGCAGATGGGGGCCCACGTACCAAGAGACCCAGTACTTC. Translation: CASRWGPTYQETQYF.